The sequence of this TCR beta chain was determined in a study of cytomegalovirus exposure and HLA in healthy donors. Primers included in the PCR were 60 Vbeta and 13 Jbeta primers. Data came from immunoSEQ multiplex PCR; TCRdb stores just in-frame clones and leaves some out. The table records about 120,000 clones, approximately 80% of them present only once. The CDR3 has 13 residues. V was pared by 6 bases and J by 4 bases, with 6 bases of the junction left unmatched. Germline V lookup: CDR1 MGHRA, CDR2 YSYEKL. Points on this clone: Its cognate antigen is unknown.

General study findings and limits: Compared with the approximately 680-donor mean, an Asian-associated ancestry cluster reportedly had fewer N-insertions, according to a later analysis. A later analysis found that most CMV-associated TCR beta chains appeared HLA-restricted. V- and J-gene trimming in TCR beta was tied to a missense DCLRE1C variant by an analysis performed later. Immune exposure data for these donors was limited to CMV serostatus.

Material for sequencing was PBMCs. This TCR was sampled from a woman aged 25 to 45 in good health and CMV-seronegative. The rearrangement links TRBV4-1 to TRBJ2-7; 7 nucleotides align to TRBD2. DNA of the CDR3: TGCGCCAGCAGTCCTAGCGGAGATTACGAGCAGTACTTC. It is translated as CASSPSGDYEQYF.